Each of the 18 T cell receptor beta chains below was sequenced from the same sample in a study of blood T cells in healthy people across ages. Sample-barcoded 5' priming and a J-beta primer mix drove a second PCR of about 6 to 12 cycles. TCRdb re-derived calls from the 5' RACE reads in MiXCR, one entry per CDR3 protein. In the table there are about 780,000 distinct CDR3 sequences, 35% to 60% of which are singletons. Sequencing was carried out using blood. The receptor set was obtained from a man aged 80 or over in good health.

The chain carries TRBV3-1 and TRBJ2-1; 10 bases are shared with TRBD2. The CDR3 runs 20 residues. The V gene's germline CDR1 is LGHDT and CDR2 YNNKEL (reference sequence). With 2 bases clipped from V and 6 bases from J, the junction kept 19 bases outside the gene matches. The DNA for the CDR3 is TGTGCCAGCAGCCAACGTGGGCTAGCGGGAGAGAAGGTCTCCCTCAATGAGCAGTTCTTC. It specifies CASSQRGLAGEKVSLNEQFF.

The chain is built from TRBV3-1 and TRBJ2-3; 7 nucleotides line up with TRBD2. Unmatched junction bases numbered 3, after V lost 3 bases and J lost 0 bases. Germline CDR1 reads LGHDT; CDR2 reads YNNKEL (reference sequence). The length of the CDR3 is 15 residues. For the CDR3, the DNA is TGTGCCAGCAGCCAGATGGGAGGGAGCACAGATACGCAGTATTTT. Encoded protein: CASSQMGGSTDTQYF.

This clonotype was seen at least ten times. This chain uses TRBV7-2 with TRBJ1-3; 9 bases fit TRBD1. The CDR3 consists of 15 residues. V was pared by 0 bases and J by 4 bases, with 1 base of the junction left unmatched. Looked up from germline, CDR1 is SGHTA and CDR2 is FQGNSA. As DNA, the CDR3 is TGTGCCAGCAGCTTAGCGGGACAGGGCGGAAACACCATATATTTT. Its protein is CASSLAGQGGNTIYF.

J is TRBJ1-2 and V is TRBV5-6; D gene ambiguous. Germline V gene data show CDR1 as SGHDT and CDR2 as YYEEEE. CDR3 length: 14 residues. V lost 0 bases and J lost 5, with 11 bases in between. CDR3 region: CASSLAGSRYGYTF. The CDR3 DNA follows: TGTGCCAGCAGCTTGGCCGGCTCCCGTTATGGCTACACCTTC.

This clonotype was detected a few times. The chain has TRBV2 and TRBJ2-4, with 12 positions matching TRBD1. Matching the DNA end better, TRBJ2-7 makes the J call doubtful. CDR3 length: 14 amino acids. Germline assignment: CDR1 SNHLY and CDR2 FYNNEI. Here the CDR3 reads CASSEGDRGLEQYF. CDR3 DNA: TGTGCCAGCAGTGAAGGGGACAGGGGGCTCGAGCAGTACTTC.

Turning to this clonotype: The junction and the germline gene differ at one end; a read error may be behind it. This chain links TRBV29-1 with TRBJ2-7; no clear D gene. Germline values: CDR1 SQVTM, CDR2 ANQGSEA. The CDR3 is 12 amino acids. CDR3 loop: CSVKEAPYEQYF. CDR3 coding DNA: TGCAGCGTTAAAGAAGCCCCCTACGAGCAGTACTTC.

This clonotype has more than one count but fewer than ten. The gene calls are TRBV5-1 and TRBJ1-1; D gene ambiguous. The V and J ends lost 4 bases and 0 bases respectively, with 10 bases between them. Germline values: CDR1 SGHRS, CDR2 YFSETQ. This CDR3 region has 14 residues. CDR3 loop: CASSGGVMNTEAFF. The CDR3 DNA follows: TGCGCCAGCAGCGGAGGAGTGATGAACACTGAAGCTTTCTTT.

This chain joins TRBV20-1 and TRBJ2-1, with TRBD2 matching over 7 bases. CDR1 and CDR2 from the germline V gene are DFQATT and SNEGSKA (reference sequence). This CDR3 is built from 12 residues. The trim removed 6 bases at V and 10 bases at J, leaving 9 bases unmatched. CDR3 sequence (DNA): TGCAGTGCGGCTCTCCGGGAGGAGGAGCAGTTCTTC. Translation: CSAALREEEQFF.

This clonotype was observed a handful of times. J is TRBJ2-6 and V is TRBV14; TRBD1 or TRBD2 may be the D gene (5 bases each). V was clipped by 1 base and J by 2 bases, with 15 bases between them. The germline gives CDR1 SGHDN, CDR2 FVKESK. The CDR3 runs 18 residues. In nucleotides, the CDR3 is TGTGCCAGCAGCCAAGCCCGGGACCGTCAAGCTGGGGCCAACGTCCTGACTTTC. It codes for CASSQARDRQAGANVLTF. Together with reference TRBV14 and TRBJ2-6, the CDR3 gives the full variable domain: EAGVTQFPSHSVIEKGQTVTLRCDPISGHDNLYWYRRVMGKEIKFLLHFVKESKQDESGMPNNRFLAERTGGTYSTLKVQPAELEDSGVYFCASSQARDRQAGANVLTFGAGSRLTVL.

This clonotype appeared a few times. This chain connects TRBV4-3 to TRBJ2-7; 8 bases agree with TRBD2. J gave up 5 bases and V 4 bases, and 16 bases lay outside the gene matches. The CDR3 length is 17 residues. Germline loops: CDR1 LGHNA, CDR2 YSLEER. CDR3 loop: CASSPSGGSGSRDEQYF. CDR3 in DNA: TGCGCCAGCAGCCCATCGGGGGGAAGCGGGAGTCGCGACGAGCAGTACTTC.

This clonotype was found many times. This chain connects TRBV7-2 to TRBJ2-1; TRBD2 is a possible D gene (5 bases). The germline V and J ends were trimmed by 3 bases and 2 bases, with 11 bases remaining between them. From germline, CDR1 is SGHTA and CDR2 FQGNSA. The CDR3 is 15 residues long. Written as DNA, the CDR3 is TGTGCCAGCAGCTTTAGAAGCGGAGCCTACAATGAGCAGTTCTTC. Translation: CASSFRSGAYNEQFF.

The chain uses TRBV5-1 and TRBJ1-4, with D perhaps matching TRBD1 (6 bases). This CDR3 comprises 15 residues. The germline V gene encodes CDR1 SGHRS and CDR2 YFSETQ. V was pared by 1 base and J by 7 bases, with 14 bases between. The CDR3 sequence: CASSLTGTRGEKLFF. The DNA for the CDR3 is TGCGCCAGCAGCTTGACCGGGACAAGGGGTGAAAAACTGTTTTTT.

The J gene is TRBJ2-2, the V gene TRBV12-3 or TRBV12-4; TRBD1 or TRBD2 may be the D gene (6 bases each). The CDR3 length is 16 residues. Trimming left V 2 bases short and J 1 base short, with 11 bases between. The CDR3 DNA follows: TGTGCCAGCAGTTTAAGGCGGGGACAGAACACCGGGGAGCTGTTTTTT. Residues: CASSLRRGQNTGELFF.

This rearrangement joins TRBV5-6 to TRBJ2-5, with TRBD1 matching 7 bases. Judging by the DNA end, TRBJ2-7 fits better; the J call may be wrong. The CDR3 has 15 residues. The germline V gene encodes CDR1 SGHDT and CDR2 YYEEEE. The CDR3 bases are TGTGCCAGCAGCTTGGAGGGGGCTCTCTCGAACGAGCAGTACTTC. It specifies CASSLEGALSNEQYF.

The chain employs TRBV12-3 or TRBV12-4 and TRBJ2-5; 9 bases are shared with TRBD2. With the DNA end fitting TRBJ2-7 better, the J assignment may be wrong. The CDR3 has 14 amino acids. The CDR3, as DNA: TGTGCCAGCAGGAATAGCGGGGGAACCAGCGAGCAGTACTTC. The encoded protein is CASRNSGGTSEQYF.

The genes are TRBV28 and TRBJ1-5; TRBD1 might be the D (6 bases). The CDR3 runs 14 residues. Trimming removed 3 bases at V and 5 bases at J, with 11 bases between. CDR1 is MDHEN, CDR2 SYDVKM, per germline. CDR3 amino acids: CASSLAGGHQPQHF. The CDR3 nucleotides read TGTGCCAGCAGTTTGGCCGGGGGGCATCAGCCCCAGCATTTT.

This clonotype was observed a handful of times. A read error may explain this, as a much larger clone is one base away. V and J are TRBV2 and TRBJ2-1, with 7 bases aligning to TRBD1. The DNA end favors TRBJ2-7, so the J call may be wrong. Germline CDR1 and CDR2: SNHLY and FYNNEI. The CDR3 length is 15 residues. The CDR3 bases are TGTGCCAGCAGCGAAACCGGGACAGTTTTTAATGAGCAGTACTTC. It encodes CASSETGTVFNEQYF.

The CDR3 is CASSLGLERSYNEQFF. In DNA, the CDR3 is TGTGCCAGCAGCCTAGGACTAGAGAGGTCCTACAATGAGCAGTTCTTC. The chain joins TRBV9 to TRBJ2-1; TRBD2 matches at 7 bases. J was trimmed by 1 base and V by 4 bases; bases with no gene match: 8. The CDR3 is 16 amino acids. The germline V gene encodes CDR1 SGDLS and CDR2 YYNGEE.